One sample yielded the 11 T cell receptor beta chains listed below, sequenced in a study of blood T cell repertoires in COVID-19. Sequencing used immunoSEQ multiplex PCR; TCRdb keeps in-frame clones, though not all of them. Here the sample spans a few hundred thousand clones, roughly 87% being singletons. The sample consisted of PBMCs or T cells enriched from blood (not recorded which). These receptors originate from a woman between 25 and 40 years old who had recovered from COVID-19.

This clone was counted only a few times. The chain combines TRBV19 with TRBJ1-1; 10 positions agree with TRBD1. The CDR3 spans 15 residues. The germline V gene encodes CDR1 LNHDA and CDR2 SQIVND (reference sequence). V shed 5 bases, J shed 5 bases, and the junction held 8 bases outside the gene matches. CDR3 sequence reads: CASSSRQGAETEAFF. CDR3 coding DNA: TGTGCCAGTAGTTCCCGACAGGGGGCGGAGACTGAAGCTTTCTTT.

Here the CDR3 DNA reads TGTGCCTGGAGTGTACTCATGTTTGACAGCACCACAGATACGCAGTATTTT. This sequence encodes CAWSVLMFDSTTDTQYF. This chain joins TRBV30 and TRBJ2-3; possible D gene TRBD1, 5 bases. Per germline, CDR1 GTSNPN and CDR2 SVGIG (reference sequence). This CDR3 spans 17 amino acids. V shed 0 bases and J shed 2 bases, with 18 bases lying between them.

The J gene is TRBJ1-6, the V gene TRBV7-2; 8 bases align to TRBD1. Looked up from germline, CDR1 is SGHTA and CDR2 is FQGNSA. This CDR3 spans 15 amino acids. Losses at the gene ends were 5 bases for V and 10 bases for J; bases not matched to a gene: 10. As DNA, the CDR3 is TGTGCCAGCAGCGCAGAGACAGGGGTCGGCTCACCCCTCCACTTT. It codes for CASSAETGVGSPLHF.

This chain links TRBV30 with TRBJ2-7; a possible D gene is TRBD2 (5 bases). Looked up from germline, CDR1 is GTSNPN and CDR2 is SVGIG (reference sequence). V lost 0 bases and J 2 bases, leaving 14 bases between the germline ends. This CDR3 comprises 15 residues. CDR3 sequence (DNA): TGTGCCTGGAGTGTAAGAGGGATCATACCCTACGAGCAGTACTTC. Protein: CAWSVRGIIPYEQYF.

The rearrangement links TRBV3-1 (or the pseudogene TRBV3-2) to TRBJ2-6; 7 bases map to TRBD1. The CDR3 is 15 amino acids. The V segment lost 7 bases and the J segment 3 bases; nucleotides outside the gene matches: 6. CDR1 and CDR2 (germline): LGHDT, YNNKEL (reference sequence). The CDR3 reads CASTNRGSGANVLTF. CDR3 in DNA: TGTGCCAGCACCAACAGGGGAAGTGGGGCCAACGTCCTGACTTTC.

The chain has TRBV28 and TRBJ1-5; 8 nucleotides match TRBD1. In germline, CDR1 is MDHEN, CDR2 SYDVKM. Losses at the gene ends were 3 bases for V and 5 bases for J; bases not matched to a gene: 3. CDR3 size: 14 residues. The CDR3 loop is CASSLDRVHQPQHF. The CDR3 bases are TGTGCCAGCAGTTTGGACAGGGTTCATCAGCCCCAGCATTTT.

This clone showed up just once. The J gene is TRBJ2-5, the V gene TRBV28; 12 bases are a match to TRBD2. Germline trimming cut 1 base from V and 5 bases from J; bases unmatched to any gene: 8. Germline V gene lookup returns CDR1 MDHEN and CDR2 SYDVKM. There are 17 residues in the CDR3. The CDR3 sequence is CASSLSILAGGLETQYF. CDR3 nucleotide sequence: TGTGCCAGCAGTTTATCTATACTAGCGGGGGGATTGGAGACCCAGTACTTC.

The rearrangement uses TRBV29-1 and TRBJ2-3; the match to TRBD1 covers 7 bases. With 7 bases clipped from V and 2 bases from J, the junction kept 6 bases outside the gene matches. Germline CDR1 is SQVTM and CDR2 is ANQGSEA. There are 13 residues in the CDR3. The chain's CDR3 is CSATGQYTDTQYF. The DNA of the CDR3 is TGCAGCGCGACGGGACAGTACACAGATACGCAGTATTTT.

This chain connects TRBV14 to TRBJ1-5; 7 nucleotides match TRBD1. Germline trimming cut 1 base from V and 1 base from J; bases unmatched to any gene: 4. Germline V gene lookup returns CDR1 SGHDN and CDR2 FVKESK. The CDR3 has 16 amino acids. CDR3 nucleotide sequence: TGTGCCAGCAGCCAAGCAGGGGGTAGGAGCAATCAGCCCCAGCATTTT. This sequence encodes CASSQAGGRSNQPQHF.

The chain links TRBV3-1 (or the pseudogene TRBV3-2) to TRBJ1-5, with D possibly being TRBD1 (6 bases). Germline V gene lookup returns CDR1 LGHDT and CDR2 YNNKEL (reference sequence). CDR3 length equals 17 residues. V was trimmed by 3 bases and J by 2 bases, leaving 17 bases between them. CDR3 region: CASSQGGGGIGNQPQHF. In DNA, the CDR3 is TGTGCCAGCAGCCAGGGGGGAGGGGGGATTGGCAATCAGCCCCAGCATTTT.

The chain employs TRBV6-6 and TRBJ1-3, with 9 nucleotides matching TRBD1. There are 16 residues in the CDR3. With 6 bases clipped from V and 0 bases from J, the junction kept 6 bases outside the gene matches. The germline CDR1 and CDR2 sequences are MNHNY and SVGAGI (reference sequence). DNA for the CDR3: TGTGCCAGCAGGGGAATGGGACAGGGCTCTGGAAACACCATATATTTT. Protein product: CASRGMGQGSGNTIYF.